This paragraph reports one T cell receptor beta chain. The antigen is unknown. These data are taken from a study of blood T cells in healthy people across ages. Across the study: Through template switching, about one barcoded beta molecule was captured per two T cells, as measured in model experiments.

The study, taken as a whole, reports: Diversity estimates from one million T cells were considered underestimates.

PCR was performed a second time for 7 to 11 cycles using a sample-barcoded 5' primer and a J-beta primer mix. Tags on each cDNA molecule came from a template-switch adaptor with 12 random nucleotides. TCRdb re-derived calls from the 5' RACE reads in MiXCR, one entry per CDR3 protein. The table includes about 650,000 distinct CDR3 sequences, 45% to 60% detected once. The sequenced sample consisted of blood. The TCR comes from a woman older than 75 in good health.

CDR3 in DNA: TGTGCCAGCAGCCTGTGGGGACTAGCGGACAATGAGCAGTTCTTC. Translation: CASSLWGLADNEQFF. The chain recombines TRBV6-2 or TRBV6-3 with TRBJ2-1; 11 positions match TRBD2. The CDR3 spans 15 residues. V trimming: 6 bases; J trimming: 5 bases; junction bases outside the gene matches: 6. Germline CDR1 and CDR2: MNHEY and SVGEGT.